One sample yielded the 13 T cell receptor beta chains listed below, sequenced in a study of STAT3 mutations in large granular lymphocyte leukemia (dated by TCRdb to about 2019). What the research found in general, with its limitations: At least one immunodominant TCRbeta clonotype was present in every T-LGLL patient, and multiple immunodominant subclonotypes appeared in about half of the T-LGLL patients.

No cognate antigen is known for these TCRs. To prepare the library, the immunoSEQ multiplex PCR assay was applied. The table was pulled from immuneACCESS by TCRdb, which kept in-frame rearrangements only. Such tables lose some clones; where checked, under half of the loss comes from unresolved V genes, and the rest has no known cause. This sample gives some 28,000 clones in total; roughly 80% of them show up just once. The ten largest clonotypes hold 30% of the sample. Material: peripheral blood mononuclear cells. These receptors all come from a woman aged 50 to 65 with T-cell large granular lymphocyte leukemia. Some clones in this sample may be carry-over from other donors' samples. The age is the age at diagnosis.

This sequence joins TRBV28 and TRBJ1-5; the D is unclear. V was cut by 2 bases and J by 7 bases, with 9 bases left in between. The CDR3 consists of 13 residues. Germline V gives CDR1 MDHEN, CDR2 SYDVKM. The CDR3 loop reads CASSLRVTQPQHF. The DNA for the CDR3 is TGTGCCAGCAGTTTAAGGGTGACGCAGCCCCAGCATTTT.

This clone has just one count. The V call is TRBV30, the J call TRBJ2-7; 8 bases line up with TRBD1. Germline V gene lookup returns CDR1 GTSNPN and CDR2 SVGIG (reference sequence). This CDR3 has 13 residues. Unmatched junction bases numbered 4, after V lost 4 bases and J lost 2 bases. CDR3 amino acids: CAWNPDRAYEQYF. DNA for the CDR3: TGTGCCTGGAACCCGGACAGGGCCTACGAGCAGTACTTC.

The chain employs TRBV30 and TRBJ1-2; TRBD1 matches at 7 bases. CDR3 size: 14 residues. The V and J ends lost 8 bases and 5 bases, in that order; junction bases with no gene match: 14. Germline CDR1 GTSNPN, CDR2 SVGIG (reference sequence). The CDR3 here is CAADEGASSYGYTF. Here the CDR3 DNA reads TGTGCCGCGGACGAGGGGGCGAGCTCTTATGGCTACACCTTC. Full variable domain (outside the CDR3, taken from reference TRBV30 and TRBJ1-2): SQTIHQWPATLVQPVGSPLSLECTVEGTSNPNLYWYRQAAGRGLQLLFYSVGIGQISSEVPQNLSASRPQDRQFILSSKKLLLSDSGFYLCAADEGASSYGYTFGSGTRLTVV.

V usage is TRBV19 and J usage is TRBJ1-1; 7 bases line up with TRBD1. Germline V lookup: CDR1 LNHDA, CDR2 SQIVND (reference sequence). The V gene end was trimmed by 6 bases and the J gene end by 0 bases; junction bases not matched to a gene: 7. The length of the CDR3 is 15 residues. CDR3 DNA sequence: TGTGCCAGTAGGATGGGGGACAGCGTGAACACTGAAGCTTTCTTT. This sequence encodes CASRMGDSVNTEAFF.

The table lists this clone with a few counts. Other DNA sequences of this sample code for an identical CDR3. The chain joins TRBV18 to TRBJ2-5, with D perhaps matching TRBD1 (5 bases). Trimming took 3 bases from V and 3 from J, leaving 11 bases between them. Per the germline V gene, CDR1 is KGHSH and CDR2 is LQKENI. The CDR3 sequence is 14 residues long. CDR3 DNA: TGTGCCAGCTCACCCCGGTCCAGGGAAGAGACCCAGTACTTC. This codes for CASSPRSREETQYF. The full variable domain, with the rest looked up from reference TRBV18 and TRBJ2-5, is NAGVMQNPRHLVRRRGQEARLRCSPMKGHSHVYWYRQLPEEGLKFMVYLQKENIIDESGMPKERFSAEFPKEGPSILRIQQVVRGDSAAYFCASSPRSREETQYFGPGTRLLVL.

The V and J genes are TRBV4-1 and TRBJ2-7; D is unclear. Germline CDR1 reads MGHRA; CDR2 reads YSYEKL. CDR3 size: 16 residues. The V and J ends lost 0 bases and 3 bases respectively, with 15 bases between them. CDR3 bases: TGCGCCAGCAGCCAAGATCGAACCTCCCCAATCTACGAGCAGTACTTC. Translating gives CASSQDRTSPIYEQYF.

The chain is built from TRBV30 and TRBJ2-3, with 12 bases fitting TRBD2. The CDR3 consists of 15 residues. Germline CDR1 and CDR2: GTSNPN and SVGIG (reference sequence). The junction had 7 bases not matched to a gene; V was cut back by 0 bases and J by 9 bases. CDR3 protein: CAWSVNLAGGGTQYF. The DNA of the CDR3 is TGTGCCTGGAGTGTAAACCTAGCGGGAGGGGGCACGCAGTATTTT.

The chain has TRBV7-2 and TRBJ2-1; 15 bases fit TRBD2. The CDR3 length is 15 residues. Looked up from germline, CDR1 is SGHTA and CDR2 is FQGNSA. Germline trimming cut 5 bases from V and 9 bases from J; bases unmatched to any gene: 5. Here the CDR3 reads CASSQGLAGGGEQFF. DNA for the CDR3: TGTGCCAGCAGCCAGGGACTAGCGGGAGGAGGTGAGCAGTTCTTC.

The chain links TRBV28 to TRBJ2-1; D perhaps matches TRBD2 (6 bases). With 2 bases removed from V and 15 bases from J, the gap between germline ends came to 11 bases. This CDR3 has 11 residues. Germline V gene sequence: CDR1 MDHEN, CDR2 SYDVKM. This CDR3 is CASSLGGSPFF. CDR3 nucleotide sequence: TGTGCCAGCAGTTTAGGGGGGTCGCCGTTCTTC.

This rearrangement joins TRBV6-5 to TRBJ1-4; perhaps TRBD1 as D (5 bases). Trimming took off 2 bases at V and 4 bases at J, with 11 bases between the two ends. This CDR3 spans 15 amino acids. Per germline, CDR1 MNHEY and CDR2 SVGAGI. The CDR3 DNA reads as TGTGCCAGCAGTTACGACGGGACCGATAATGAAAAACTGTTTTTT. Protein product: CASSYDGTDNEKLFF.

The rearrangement links TRBV28 to TRBJ1-2; no definite D call. CDR3 length: 13 amino acids. The germline V gene encodes CDR1 MDHEN and CDR2 SYDVKM. The V end was cut by 6 bases, the J end by 8 bases, with 16 bases between. CDR3 sequence: CASRYTTRWGYTF. The CDR3 DNA reads as TGTGCCAGCAGATACACGACAAGGTGGGGCTACACCTTC.

The chain is built from TRBV7-2 and TRBJ2-6, with D possibly being TRBD2 (5 bases). Trimming left V 5 bases short and J 0 bases short, with 8 bases between. Germline V gene data show CDR1 as SGHTA and CDR2 as FQGNSA. The CDR3 runs 15 residues. For the CDR3, the DNA is TGTGCCAGCAGCGCGAGGGTCTCTGGGGCCAACGTCCTGACTTTC. Translated, it gives CASSARVSGANVLTF.

There are a few counts of this clone. V gene TRBV29-1 combines with J gene TRBJ2-1, with D possibly TRBD2 on 6 matching bases. Germline values: CDR1 SQVTM, CDR2 ANQGSEA. Trimming pared 4 bases from V and 0 bases from J, leaving 16 bases between. This CDR3 region has 16 residues. The CDR3 region is CSVGLDTLSSYNEQFF. DNA for the CDR3: TGCAGCGTTGGACTAGACACCCTTAGCTCCTACAATGAGCAGTTCTTC.